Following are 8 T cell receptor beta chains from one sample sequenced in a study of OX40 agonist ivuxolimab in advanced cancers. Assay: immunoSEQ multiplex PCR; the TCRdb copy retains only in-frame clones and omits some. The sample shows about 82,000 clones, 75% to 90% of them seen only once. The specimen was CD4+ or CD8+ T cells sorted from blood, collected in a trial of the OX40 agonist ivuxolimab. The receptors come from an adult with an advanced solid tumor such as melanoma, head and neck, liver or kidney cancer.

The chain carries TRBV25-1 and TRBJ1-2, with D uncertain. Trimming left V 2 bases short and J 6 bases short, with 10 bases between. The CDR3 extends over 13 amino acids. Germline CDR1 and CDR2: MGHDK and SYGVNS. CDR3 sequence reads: CASSERQADGYTF. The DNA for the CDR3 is TGTGCCAGCAGTGAAAGGCAGGCAGATGGCTACACCTTC.

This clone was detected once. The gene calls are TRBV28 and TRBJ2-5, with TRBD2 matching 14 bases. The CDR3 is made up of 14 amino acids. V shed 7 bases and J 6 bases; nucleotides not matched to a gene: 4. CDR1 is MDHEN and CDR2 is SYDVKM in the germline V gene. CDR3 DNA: TGTGCCAGCAAGGGACTAGCGGGGGAAAAGACCCAGTACTTC. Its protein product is CASKGLAGEKTQYF.

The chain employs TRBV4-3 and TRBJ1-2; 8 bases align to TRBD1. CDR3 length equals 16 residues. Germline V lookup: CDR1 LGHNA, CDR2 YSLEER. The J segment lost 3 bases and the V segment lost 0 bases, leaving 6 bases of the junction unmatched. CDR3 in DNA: TGCGCCAGCAGCCAAGATTATACAGGGGGGTACTATGGCTACACCTTC. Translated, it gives CASSQDYTGGYYGYTF.

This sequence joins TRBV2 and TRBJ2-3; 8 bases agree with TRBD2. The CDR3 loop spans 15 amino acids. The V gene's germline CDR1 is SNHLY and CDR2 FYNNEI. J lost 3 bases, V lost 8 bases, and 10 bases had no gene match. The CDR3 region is CASCLLAGLTDTQYF. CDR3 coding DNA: TGTGCCAGCTGTTTGCTAGCGGGCCTTACAGATACGCAGTATTTT.

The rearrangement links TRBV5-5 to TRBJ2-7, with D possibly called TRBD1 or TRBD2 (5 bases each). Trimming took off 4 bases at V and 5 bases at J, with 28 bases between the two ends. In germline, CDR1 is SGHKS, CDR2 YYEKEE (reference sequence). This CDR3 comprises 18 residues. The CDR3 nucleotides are TGTGCCAGCAGCCCACGGACTTCCCCGGGGCCCTTATCCCACGAGCAGTACTTC. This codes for CASSPRTSPGPLSHEQYF.

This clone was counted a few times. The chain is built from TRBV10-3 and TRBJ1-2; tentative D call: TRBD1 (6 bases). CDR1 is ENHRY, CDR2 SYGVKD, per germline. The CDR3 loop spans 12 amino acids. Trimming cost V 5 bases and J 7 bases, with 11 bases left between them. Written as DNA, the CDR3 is TGTGCCATCAGTAAACAGGGAGGTGGCTACACCTTC. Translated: CAISKQGGGYTF.

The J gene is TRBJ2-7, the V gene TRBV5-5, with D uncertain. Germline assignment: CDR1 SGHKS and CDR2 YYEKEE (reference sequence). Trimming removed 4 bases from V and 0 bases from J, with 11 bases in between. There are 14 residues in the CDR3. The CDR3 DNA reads TGTGCCAGCAGCGGTCAGGTCAGCTCCTACGAGCAGTACGTC. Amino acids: CASSGQVSSYEQYV.

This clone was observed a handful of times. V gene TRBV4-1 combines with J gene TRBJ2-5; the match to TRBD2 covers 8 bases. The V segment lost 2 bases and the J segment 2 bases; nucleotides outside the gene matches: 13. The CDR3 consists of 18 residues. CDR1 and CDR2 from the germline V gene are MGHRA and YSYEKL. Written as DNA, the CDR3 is TGCGCCAGCAGCCAATTCCCTCAGCGGGGGACTCTTCAAGAGACCCAGTACTTC. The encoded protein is CASSQFPQRGTLQETQYF.